Listed here is a single T cell receptor beta chain. This CDR3 spans 17 amino acids. Trimming pared 6 bases from V and 0 bases from J, leaving 20 bases between. Per germline, CDR1 MNHEY and CDR2 SMNVEV (reference sequence). These data are taken from a study of PD-L1 blockade in urothelial cancer. In the study overall: Bladder-origin urothelial cancer in males described twenty-five of the 29 patients. A median roughly 150,000 T cells were found in blood samples. Samples came from 3 weeks, at the second dose, and 6 weeks into treatment.

The data were produced by immunoSEQ multiplex PCR, yet TCRdb's version contains in-frame clones alone and is incomplete. The repertoire holds under 120,000 clones, with about 85% as singletons. This sequence originates from a man aged 45-65 years with urothelial cancer. The input for sequencing was PBMCs, taken around atezolizumab (anti-PD-L1) treatment. The chain has TRBV27 and TRBJ1-2; D may be TRBD1 (5 bases). The CDR3 nucleotides read TGTGCCAGCAGGACTTCACTCGGGGGAACGGCTAACTATGGCTACACCTTC. Translating it yields CASRTSLGGTANYGYTF.